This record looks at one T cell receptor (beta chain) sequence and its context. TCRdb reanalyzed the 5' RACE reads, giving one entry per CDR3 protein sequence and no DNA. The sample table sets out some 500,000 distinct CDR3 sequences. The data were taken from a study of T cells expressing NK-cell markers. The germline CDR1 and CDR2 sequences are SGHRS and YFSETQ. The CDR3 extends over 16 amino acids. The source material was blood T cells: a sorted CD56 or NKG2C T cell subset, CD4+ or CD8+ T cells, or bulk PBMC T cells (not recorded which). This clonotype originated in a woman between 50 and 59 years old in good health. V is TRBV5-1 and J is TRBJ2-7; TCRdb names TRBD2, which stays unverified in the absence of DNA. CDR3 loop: CASSWLASLSSYEQYF.